The next 14 T cell receptor beta chains were all read from a single sample in a study of blood T cells in healthy people across ages. Primers used in a second PCR of roughly 6 to 11 cycles were a sample-barcoded 5' primer and a J-beta primer mix. MiXCR, run by TCRdb on the 5' RACE reads, gives a single entry per CDR3 protein. The table lists about 620,000 distinct CDR3 sequences, roughly half of them singletons, with 13% in the top ten. Sequenced input: blood. These receptors came from a woman older than 75 in good health.

The genes are TRBV7-2 and TRBJ2-4; TRBD2 aligns across 12 bases. V trimming: 0 bases; J trimming: 7 bases; junction bases outside the gene matches: 7. This CDR3 has 17 amino acids. The germline gives CDR1 SGHTA, CDR2 FQGNSA. This CDR3 reads CASSLASLAGGMNIQYF. The DNA for the CDR3 is TGTGCCAGCAGCTTAGCGTCGCTAGCGGGGGGGATGAACATTCAGTACTTC.

This clonotype was seen at least ten times. This CDR3 reads CASGIHGTNYGYTF. The CDR3 DNA follows: TGTGCCAGCGGAATCCATGGGACGAACTATGGCTACACCTTC. V gene TRBV12-3 or TRBV12-4 combines with J gene TRBJ1-2; D may be TRBD1 (5 bases). The CDR3 has 14 residues. With 8 bases removed from V and 2 bases from J, the gap between germline ends came to 15 bases.

This clonotype was counted at least ten times. The chain couples TRBV2 to TRBJ1-2, with D unclear. Trimming left V 0 bases short and J 0 bases short, with 8 bases between. Germline CDR1 and CDR2: SNHLY and FYNNEI. This CDR3 region has 15 residues. CDR3 nucleotide sequence: TGTGCCAGCAGTGAAGCGCTAACGGCTAACTATGGCTACACCTTC. It specifies CASSEALTANYGYTF.

In the case of this clonotype: Germline is not matched at one junction end, which may reflect a read error. The chain recombines TRBV7-2 with TRBJ2-7; 7 positions match TRBD1. The CDR3 sequence is 14 residues long. Germline V CDR1 and CDR2: SGHTA, FQGNSA. The CDR3 here is CASSQTGFSYGQYF. CDR3 bases: TGTGCCAGCAGCCAGACAGGGTTTTCCTACGGGCAGTACTTC.

Comment on this clonotype: A much more abundant neighbour one base away suggests this may be a read error. V and J are TRBV20-1 and TRBJ2-1, with a tentative D call TRBD2 (5 bases). Trimming pared 3 bases from V and 0 bases from J, leaving 15 bases between. The CDR3 length is 16 residues. Germline lookup yields CDR1 DFQATT and CDR2 SNEGSKA (reference sequence). CDR3 bases: TGCAGTGCTAGGACTAACGGGCCGAGCTCCTACAATGAGCAGTTCTTC. This codes for CSARTNGPSSYNEQFF.

CDR3 amino acids: CASGGPSPQTQYF. The DNA of the CDR3 is TGTGCCAGCGGAGGCCCTAGCCCACAGACCCAGTACTTC. The V and J genes are TRBV6-1 and TRBJ2-7; tentative D call: TRBD2 (5 bases). The DNA end is more similar to TRBJ2-5, so the J call may be wrong. CDR1 and CDR2 from the germline V gene are MNHNS and SASEGT. CDR3 length: 13 residues.

J is TRBJ1-6 and V is TRBV7-9, with 7 positions matching TRBD1. This CDR3 contains 15 residues. Germline values: CDR1 SEHNR, CDR2 FQNEAQ (reference sequence). The ends lost 5 bases at V and 4 bases at J; junction bases unmatched: 5. CDR3 loop: CASSPGTEYNSPLHF. CDR3 in DNA: TGTGCCAGCAGCCCCGGGACAGAATATAATTCACCCCTCCACTTT.

This clonotype showed up just a few times. As DNA, the CDR3 is TGTGCCAGCGCAGGGGCATTAGGGCAGTTCTTC. This sequence encodes CASAGALGQFF. This chain joins TRBV12-3 or TRBV12-4 and TRBJ2-1, with a possible D match to TRBD1 (6 bases). Trimming stripped 8 bases from V and 12 bases from J, with 14 bases between. This CDR3 comprises 11 residues.

V is TRBV29-1 and J is TRBJ1-1; 11 bases are shared with TRBD1. V was clipped by 7 bases and J by 0 bases; unmatched bases: 10. Per germline, CDR1 SQVTM and CDR2 ANQGSEA. This CDR3 region has 16 residues. CDR3 sequence (DNA): TGCAGCGCCCGGTGGAGGACAGGGGGCATGAACACTGAAGCTTTCTTT. Translation: CSARWRTGGMNTEAFF.

The V gene is TRBV7-2, the J gene TRBJ2-5, with a weak D call TRBD2 (7 bases). The CDR3 runs to 18 residues. Germline V lookup: CDR1 SGHTA, CDR2 FQGNSA. V was shortened by 2 bases and J by 4 bases, with 23 bases between the two germline ends. For the CDR3, the DNA is TGTGCCAGCAGCTTAAAAAGGGGGGGGGAGGGCCTCGGAGAGACCCAGTACTTC. This codes for CASSLKRGGEGLGETQYF. The variable domain in full, with the rest retrieved from reference TRBV7-2 and TRBJ2-5, is GAGVSQSPSNKVTEKGKDVELRCDPISGHTALYWYRQSLGQGLEFLIYFQGNSAPDKSGLPSDRFSAERTGGSVSTLTIQRTQQEDSAVYLCASSLKRGGEGLGETQYFGPGTRLLVL.

This clonotype was observed a handful of times. This chain joins TRBV11-1 and TRBJ2-7; 8 nucleotides align to TRBD1. The trim removed 3 bases at V and 2 bases at J, leaving 3 bases unmatched. Germline assignment: CDR1 SGHAT and CDR2 FQDESV (reference sequence). This CDR3 is built from 14 residues. The CDR3 spells CASSLGQVTYEQYF. CDR3 nucleotide sequence: TGTGCCAGCAGCTTGGGACAGGTTACCTACGAGCAGTACTTC.

In its sample, this clonotype was seen once. The junction departs from germline at one end; a sequencing error may be responsible. The genes are TRBV7-9 and TRBJ1-1; weak D call: TRBD1 (5 bases). The germline V gene has CDR1 SEHNR and CDR2 FQNEAQ (reference sequence). This CDR3 comprises 12 residues. DNA of the CDR3: TGTGCCAGTAACTCACAGGAAACTGAAACTTTCTTT. This codes for CASNSQETETFF.

This clonotype showed up just once. The J gene is TRBJ2-5, the V gene TRBV20-1; weak D call: TRBD2 (7 bases). V lost 5 bases and J lost 11, with 30 bases in between. There are 16 residues in the CDR3. Germline loops: CDR1 DFQATT, CDR2 SNEGSKA (reference sequence). CDR3 sequence reads: CSALREHRETYNEQYF. The CDR3 bases are TGCAGTGCTTTGCGGGAGCACAGGGAGACTTACAATGAGCAGTACTTC.

This clonotype came up many times. V usage is TRBV6-2 or TRBV6-3 and J usage is TRBJ2-1, with 14 bases fitting TRBD2. The CDR3 is made up of 20 amino acids. The germline CDR1 and CDR2 sequences are MNHEY and SVGEGT. V was clipped by 8 bases and J by 3 bases; unmatched bases: 18. CDR3 DNA sequence: TGTGCCAGCCAGGAATTCGGGACTAGCGGGAGCCGTAAGGGCTACAATGAGCAGTTCTTC. This sequence encodes CASQEFGTSGSRKGYNEQFF.